This T cell receptor (beta chain) was captured in a study of cytomegalovirus exposure and HLA in healthy donors (TCRdb year 2017). Background for the entire study: According to an earlier analysis of several hundred of the donors, about 180 million T cells yielded some 110 million unique TCR beta sequences and roughly 280 Gb of sequence data. A later genetic analysis used genome-wide SNP genotypes for about three fifths of the 666 donors, treating that subset as a discovery cohort. In a later analysis, previously published TCR beta repertoires from 666 donors were re-analyzed and high-resolution HLA genotyping was added so that TCR occurrence patterns could be studied. The study used immunosequencing to profile the T cell repertoires of around 600 subjects and linked those repertoires to cytomegalovirus serostatus. All discovery cohort repertoires had been generated using a single sequencing platform. The study aimed to test whether cataloging public T cell receptors could reveal signatures of past pathogen exposure. Besides the first cohort of approximately 710 subjects, a separate validation cohort made up of roughly 120 different subjects was used. To decide whether each TCR beta V gene segment behaved as functional or pseudogenic, an earlier analysis of some 600 of the donors relied on high-throughput TCR beta sequencing. Both class I and class II loci were covered by HLA typing, at four-digit resolution. Donor age, sex, ethnicity and CMV serostatus were compiled alongside the repertoire data. Rather than using new phenotypic data, the later analysis identified candidate immune exposures from TCR beta sequences and from how often those sequences occurred across donors. An early release that covered about 600 HLA-typed donors contained approximately 320 gigabases of sequencing data and tens of millions of unique TCR sequences. The genetic ancestry cluster associated with self-reported Caucasian donors included about four fifths of the roughly 400 genotyped donors. High-throughput TCR immunosequencing, statistical association of individual TCRs with disease status, and machine learning were combined to predict cytomegalovirus infection status. Because of strong linkage in the cohort, roughly five DR-DQ haplotypes were treated as single units for association and clustering. The number of typed donors differed by locus: about 620-640 for A, B, C, DRB1 and DQB1; about 520 for DQA1; 606 for DPA1; and some 430 for DPB1. Among some 410 genotyped donors of the cohort, an average of approximately 250,000 unique TCR beta nucleotide sequences were sequenced per donor, around a sixth of them non-productive.

The library was generated by the immunoSEQ multiplex PCR assay. The multiplex PCR relied on a mix of 60 forward primers for TCR Vbeta segments and 13 reverse primers for TCR Jbeta segments. Amplification of the CDR3 region of rearranged TCR beta genes was performed with a multiplex PCR assay on genomic DNA. On the Illumina HiSeq System, the amplified TCR beta libraries were sequenced as 87-base-pair reads. Under the source paper's analysis protocol: In a later analysis, tens of millions of unique TCR beta chains were counted across the approximately 640 repertoires, and roughly 10 million of these chains were shared by at least two donors. A nearest-neighbor algorithm error-corrected the raw reads and collapsed the reads into unique sequences, merging closely related sequences to remove PCR and sequencing errors. To assign V, D and J gene segments, CDR3 sequences were aligned to IMGT reference sequences. For a sequence to be retained, at least a six-nucleotide match to both a V gene segment and a J gene segment was required. Rearrangements were classified as productive when the CDR3 lacked stop codons and remained in frame with V and J, and all other rearrangements were classified as non-productive. Following IMGT convention, CDR3 was defined as the stretch from the second conserved V-encoded cysteine up to the conserved J-encoded phenylalanine. Sequences without an unambiguous match to a single V gene segment were excluded from the earlier analysis of 450 to 650 of the donors. In an earlier analysis of 587 of the donors, a V segment was called functional when productive rearrangements were above 56.7%, and segregating when the standard deviation between donors exceeded 5%. To diagnose cytomegalovirus status from the catalog of TCR beta chain sequences, a statistical classification framework was built. A later analysis assigned V and J genes by comparing TCR nucleotide sequences with IMGT/GENE-DB human TR gene sequences. In a later analysis, CDR3 sequences and most-parsimonious VDJ recombination scenarios were assigned using the TCRdist pipeline. In a later analysis, each TCR beta chain was defined by its CDR3 amino acid sequence together with its V-gene family, and reads lacking a unique V-gene family were excluded. As a way to deal with suspected cross-contamination and a sequencing artifact, a later analysis dropped 450 to 700 nucleotide sequences that were highly shared and had low generation probability. In a later analysis, a clonal expansion index for each public chain was calculated from normalized within-repertoire ranks of inferred template counts. In a later analysis, generation probabilities were computed with a VDJ recombination model fitted to out-of-frame rearrangements, and the resulting probabilities were checked against IGoR. A later analysis scored TCR-TCR, TCR-HLA and TCR-CMV co-occurrence with hypergeometric tests, applying a repertoire-size bias correction to TCR pairs. In a later analysis, false discovery rates were estimated by permuting HLA or CMV assignments 20 times. In a later analysis, co-occurring TCRs were grouped using DBSCAN, and TCRdist sequence similarity was added for clustering within HLA-allele-positive subsets. For co-occurrence clustering, repertoires with fewer than 30,000 or more than 120,000 public chains were excluded, along with roughly 5 repertoires with anomalous nucleotide sharing. Not all clones reach the TCRdb copy of this immuneACCESS table, which keeps in-frame sequences only. Checked studies attribute under half of the gap to unresolved V genes and leave the rest unexplained. V and J calls and clone size are given by that table; D and trimming were obtained from the DNA. This sample lists roughly 140,000 clones; about 79% were detected once. 2.8% of the sample lies in the top ten.

Broad study findings and their caveats: In vitro tests confirmed that a few of the cytomegalovirus-associated TCR beta chains recognize cytomegalovirus antigens. In a later analysis, the rate of TCR association differed among HLA loci, with DRB1 alleles having the most associated TCRs and HLA-C alleles having the fewest. A group of highly shared sequence variants was considered likely to be a technical artifact of the sequencing pipeline. Sequencing depth was assumed to be roughly uniform across donors in the presence/absence analyses, though that assumption may not hold. Linkage disequilibrium might explain the correlated functional status among segregating V segments, but an unknown experimental factor could not be ruled out. A later analysis associated about 16,000 TCR beta sequences with specific HLA alleles at a false discovery rate of 0.05. The authors suggested that the approach could potentially be generalized to other disease states and immunological phenotypes. The earlier analysis of 587 of the donors excluded around 17 rarely observed V segments, including chromosome 9 orphons, because counts were too low. A further reported finding was that TCR beta sequences accurately predicted the HLA-A and HLA-B alleles for most subjects in the first cohort. In an earlier analysis of several hundred of the donors, most TCR beta V segments were observed in productive rearrangements about 87% or about 30% of the time, broadly matching IMGT annotations. Most TCR sequences were observed very rarely across donors, whereas some public TCRs were present in many individuals. The cohort was sequenced for TCR beta chains only, and without alpha or paired-chain data the features that could be detected were limited. The 87-base-pair reads could not distinguish some IMGT-functional V segments, including TRBV6-2 and TRBV6-3, so those segments were excluded. According to a later genetic analysis, donors in an Asian-associated ancestry cluster had fewer N-insertions in productive TCRs than the roughly 670-donor mean. An association between a missense DCLRE1C variant and V-gene and J-gene trimming of TCR beta chains was found in a later genetic analysis and replicated in an independent cohort. In a later analysis, most CMV-associated TCR beta chains were found to appear HLA-restricted, with HLA associations seemingly driven largely by CMV exposure. HLA typing was unavailable for some donors at each locus, so association tests used only the typed subset. When HLA alleles, especially DR and DQ, strongly co-occurred, attributing TCR associations to individual alleles was difficult. In both the original and validation cohorts, the classifier was reported to diagnose cytomegalovirus status with high specificity and sensitivity. In a later analysis, HLA-associated TCR beta chains showed more clonal expansion and lower generation probabilities than non-associated chains that were equally common. In a later analysis, several top co-occurrence clusters were reported to appear linked to parvovirus B19, influenza, CMV and Epstein-Barr virus. CMV serostatus was the only immune exposure information available for the cohort. The study gave a list of under 200 TCR beta chains associated with cytomegalovirus.

The cohort comprised fewer than 750 healthy bone marrow donors. All cohort members were sampled while nominally healthy, although unrecorded immune exposures were likely present. The donor tested CMV seronegative and was one of the 352 seronegative cohort members. Each donor provided a peripheral blood sample, and peripheral blood mononuclear cells were used for TCR beta sequencing. Genomic DNA extraction from the blood cell samples was performed with the Qiagen DNeasy Blood Extraction Kit. From the cysteine up to the phenylalanine, the CDR3 has a length of 14 residues. This entry keeps only the CDR3 DNA: 42 bases, framed from base 1. V and J are trimmed by 6 bases and 1 base, and the gene matches miss 4 bases of the junction. Based on the germline V gene, the CDR1 and CDR2 sequences are ENHRY and SYGVKD. As concerns this clone: The antigen this receptor binds is unknown. Base quality data are lacking; no much larger clone is found one base away.

Material: PBMCs. The source is a male donor in good health and CMV-seronegative. The chain links TRBV10-3 with TRBJ2-5; TRBD1 aligns with 8 central bases. The CDR3 protein: CAISEQGGQETQYF. The base sequence is TGTGCCATCAGCGAACAGGGGGGCCAAGAGACCCAGTACTTC.